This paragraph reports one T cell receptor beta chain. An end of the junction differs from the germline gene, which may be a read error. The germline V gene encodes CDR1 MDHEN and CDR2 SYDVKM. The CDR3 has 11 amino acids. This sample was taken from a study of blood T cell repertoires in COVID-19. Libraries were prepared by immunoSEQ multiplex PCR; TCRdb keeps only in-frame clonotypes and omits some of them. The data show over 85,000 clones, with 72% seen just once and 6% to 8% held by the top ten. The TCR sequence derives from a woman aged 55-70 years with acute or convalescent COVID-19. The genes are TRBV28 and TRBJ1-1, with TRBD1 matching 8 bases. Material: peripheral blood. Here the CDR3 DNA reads TGTGCCAGCAGTTTCCAAAACAGGGGGTCGTTT. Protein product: CASSFQNRGSF.